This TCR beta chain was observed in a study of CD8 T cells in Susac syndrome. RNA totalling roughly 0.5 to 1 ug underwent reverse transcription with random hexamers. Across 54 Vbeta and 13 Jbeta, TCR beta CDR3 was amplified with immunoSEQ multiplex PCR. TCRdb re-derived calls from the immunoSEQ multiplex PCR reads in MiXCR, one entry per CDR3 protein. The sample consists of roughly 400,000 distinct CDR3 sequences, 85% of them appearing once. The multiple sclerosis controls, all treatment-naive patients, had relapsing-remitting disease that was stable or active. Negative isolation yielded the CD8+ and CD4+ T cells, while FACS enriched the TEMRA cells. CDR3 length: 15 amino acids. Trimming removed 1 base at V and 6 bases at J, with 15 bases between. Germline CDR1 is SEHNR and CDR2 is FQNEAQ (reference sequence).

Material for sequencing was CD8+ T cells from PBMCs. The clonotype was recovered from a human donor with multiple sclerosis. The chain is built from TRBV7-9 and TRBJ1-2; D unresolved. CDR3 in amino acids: CASSLETDGLHGYTF. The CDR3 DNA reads TGTGCCAGCAGCTTAGAAACCGACGGCCTCCATGGCTACACCTTC.